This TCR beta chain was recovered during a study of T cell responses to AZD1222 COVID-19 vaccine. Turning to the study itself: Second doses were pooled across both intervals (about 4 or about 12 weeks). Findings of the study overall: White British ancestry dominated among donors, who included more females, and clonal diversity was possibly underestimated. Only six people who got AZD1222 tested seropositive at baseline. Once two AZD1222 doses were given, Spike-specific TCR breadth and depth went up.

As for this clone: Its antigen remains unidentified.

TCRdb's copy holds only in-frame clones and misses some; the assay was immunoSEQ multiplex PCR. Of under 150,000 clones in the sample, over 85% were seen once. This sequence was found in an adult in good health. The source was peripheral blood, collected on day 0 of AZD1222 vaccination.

CDR3 residues: CASSLSEARAYEQYF. The CDR3 DNA reads as TGTGCCAGCAGTTTATCGGAGGCGCGCGCCTACGAGCAGTACTTC. The V and J genes are TRBV28 and TRBJ2-7; the D gene is possibly TRBD2 (5 bases). Germline-derived CDR1 and CDR2 are MDHEN and SYDVKM. CDR3 length: 15 amino acids. Between the trimmed V and J ends, which lost 1 base and 2 bases, there was a span of 12 bases.